This T cell receptor (beta chain) was retrieved from a study of blood T cell repertoires in COVID-19. Profiled with immunoSEQ multiplex PCR; TCRdb holds only in-frame clones, not every one. The table has 300,000 to 400,000 clones, over 75% seen once. This clone was observed a few times. The length of the CDR3 is 16 residues. Trimming cost V 3 bases and J 5 bases; bases outside gene matches: 7. The germline V gene has CDR1 LNHDA and CDR2 SQIVND (reference sequence). The source is a woman aged 30 to 39 who had recovered from COVID-19. The sequenced sample was PBMCs or T cells enriched from blood (not recorded which). The gene calls are TRBV19 and TRBJ2-2; TRBD1 aligns across 9 bases. The chain's CDR3 is CASSIPTGGGTGELFF. The CDR3 DNA follows: TGTGCCAGTAGTATCCCGACAGGGGGAGGAACCGGGGAGCTGTTTTTT.